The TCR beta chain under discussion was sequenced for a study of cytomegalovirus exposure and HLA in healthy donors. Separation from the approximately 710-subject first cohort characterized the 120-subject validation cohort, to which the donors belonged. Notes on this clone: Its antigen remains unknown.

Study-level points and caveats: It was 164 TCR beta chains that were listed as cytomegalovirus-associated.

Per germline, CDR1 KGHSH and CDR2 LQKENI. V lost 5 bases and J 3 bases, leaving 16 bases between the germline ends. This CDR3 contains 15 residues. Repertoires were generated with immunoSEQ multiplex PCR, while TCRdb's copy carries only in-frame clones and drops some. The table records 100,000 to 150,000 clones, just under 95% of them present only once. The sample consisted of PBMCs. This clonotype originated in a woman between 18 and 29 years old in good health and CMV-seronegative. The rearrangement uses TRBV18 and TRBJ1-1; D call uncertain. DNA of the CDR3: TGTGCCAGCTCAGCGGCTACCGCGGGTGACACTGAAGCTTTCTTT. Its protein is CASSAATAGDTEAFF.